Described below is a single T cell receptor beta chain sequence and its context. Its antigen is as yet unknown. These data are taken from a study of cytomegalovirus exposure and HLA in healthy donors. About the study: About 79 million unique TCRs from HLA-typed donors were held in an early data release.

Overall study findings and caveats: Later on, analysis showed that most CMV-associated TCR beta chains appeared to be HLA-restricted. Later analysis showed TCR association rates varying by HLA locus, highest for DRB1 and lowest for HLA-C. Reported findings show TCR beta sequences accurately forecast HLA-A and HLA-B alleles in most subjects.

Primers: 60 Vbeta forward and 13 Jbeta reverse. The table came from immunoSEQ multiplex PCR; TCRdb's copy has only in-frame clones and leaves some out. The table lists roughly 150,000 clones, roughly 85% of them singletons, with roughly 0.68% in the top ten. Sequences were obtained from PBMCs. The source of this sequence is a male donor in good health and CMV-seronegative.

The CDR3 spells CASSPRQGNQPQHF. For the CDR3, the DNA is TGTGCCAGCAGTCCCCGACAGGGCAATCAGCCCCAGCATTTT. The V and J genes are TRBV27 and TRBJ1-5; the D gene is possibly TRBD1 (6 bases). The germline gives CDR1 MNHEY, CDR2 SMNVEV (reference sequence). The CDR3 is 14 amino acids. V lost 5 bases and J lost 2, with 10 bases in between.